The present entry profiles one TCR beta chain with its context. Its antigen is not identified. The CDR3 length is 14 residues. Trimming removed 2 bases at V and 1 base at J, with 8 bases between. Germline CDR1 is SGHRS and CDR2 is YFSETQ. Assay: immunoSEQ multiplex PCR; the TCRdb copy retains only in-frame clones and omits some. The table lists around 89,000 clones, 85% to 95% of them singletons. This record belongs to a study of graft-versus-host responses after intestinal transplantation. Study information: Transplant recipients had multivisceral, liver-intestinal, or isolated intestinal grafts. Uniformly, recipients were administered anti-thymocyte globulin induction with subsequent tacrolimus and steroids for about 3 years.

Study conclusions and caveats: Recipient-marrow GvH clones were detected, some having first appeared in ileum or blood.

The chain is built from TRBV5-1 and TRBJ2-3; the D gene is possibly TRBD1 (6 bases). The specimen comprised unstimulated CD8+ T cells sorted from spleen or lymph node cells, sampled before transplant. The sequence was collected from a human donor who was the organ donor for an intestinal transplant. The CDR3 is CASSFYRGTDTQYF. The DNA for the CDR3 is TGCGCCAGCAGCTTCTACAGGGGCACAGATACGCAGTATTTT.